Included here is one T cell receptor beta chain sequence, with context. The antigen it binds to is not known. It has no much larger one-base neighbor in the sample; base qualities were not kept. The data were taken from a study of blood T cells in healthy people across ages (dated by TCRdb to 2013 to 2016). Context from the whole study: In model experiments, template switching captured about one uniquely barcoded TCR beta cDNA molecule for every two T cells. Using deep sequencing normalized with unique cDNA molecular identifiers, the study measured how TCR beta repertoire diversity changes with age. The donors were split into four age groups: young (average around 15 years), middle-aged (about 40), aged (62) and long-lived (roughly 88). To avoid experimental bias, donors of different ages were randomly spread across the sequencing lanes. Using the same blood draw, the study looked at two additional independent replicas of 1 million unique cDNA reads for two donors, one aged 18 to 30 and the other aged 80 or older.

The roughly 39 donors, aged 6 to 90 years, were systemically healthy Caucasian individuals from Russia. About 10 milliliters of peripheral blood were drawn from each donor into EDTA-treated Vacutainer tubes. Ficoll-Paque density-gradient centrifugation was used to isolate PBMCs, with at least 6.5 million per sample. Total RNA, at least 6 micrograms per sample, was extracted from PBMCs with Trizol reagent. The percentages of naive CD45RAhigh/CD27high T cells were determined by flow cytometry on a PBMC aliquot from every donor. Study-wide findings and limitations: Because donor CMV infection status was unknown, age-related changes in expanded clonotypes were potentially confounded. Observed TCR beta diversity per million T cells fell roughly linearly with age, and a significant reduction was already apparent by age roughly 40. Conclusive comparison of naive and antigen-experienced compartments was prevented by the profiling of bulk unsorted PBMCs. A strong correlation was found between observed TCR beta diversity and the percentage of naive T cells measured by flow cytometry. Estimates of total diversity from one million sequenced T cells were regarded as lower bounds and underestimates. The long-lived group showed more naive CD4+ T cells, fewer expanded clones and increased TCR diversity than the aged group, suggesting age selection.

Library preparation employed 5' RACE. The sequencer listed for this sample is Illumina HiSeq 2500. A second PCR of roughly 6 to 12 cycles was performed with a sample-barcoded 5' primer and a J-beta primer mix. A unique molecular identifier was introduced onto each TCR beta cDNA molecule by a template-switch 5' adaptor carrying 12 random nucleotides. Each sample yielded at least 3 million CDR3-containing paired-end reads. First-strand cDNA was synthesized from all RNA with the Mint cDNA synthesis kit, primed by a TRBC-specific oligonucleotide. Following uracil-DNA glycosylase treatment, all cDNA underwent a first 18-cycle PCR with the universal primers M1SS and BC2_uni_R. Turning to the authors' computational methods: Each sample was normalized by randomly selecting 1 million high-quality reads, each carrying a distinct molecular identifier. Reads sharing molecular identifiers were discarded rather than binned into consensus sequences. MiTCR, with a Q25 quality threshold and the strictest error-elimination algorithm, was used for CDR3 identification, clonotype clustering and error correction. A nonparametric unseen species model using Euler transformation provided a lower-bound estimate of total TCR beta diversity. TCRdb reanalyzed the raw reads on its own, using fastp at Q25 for trimming and MiXCR for clone calling, and kept in-frame beta chains. Each CDR3 protein appears once, grouped with its most common genes and DNA. TCRdb's processing, not the study's, gives the V and J calls here. This sample lists hundreds of thousands of distinct CDR3 sequences; roughly 58% were detected once. The top ten clonotypes cover over 35% of the sample.

The receptor comes from a man between 60 and 70 years old in good health. The specimen sequenced was blood.

CDR3 reads: CASSPDRGGKLFF. The sequenced DNA: TGTGCCAGCAGCCCCGACAGGGGTGGAAAACTGTTTTTT. Recombination joined TRBV5-8 with TRBJ1-4; TRBD1 agrees with 8 junctional bases. Reading from cysteine to phenylalanine, the CDR3 counts 13 amino acids. Of all the DNA, just the CDR3 is kept, 39 bases in frame from base 1. CDR1 and CDR2, looked up from the germline V gene, are SGHTS and YDEGEE. At the junction V is shortened by 4 bases and J by 10 bases; bases outside the gene matches: 6.